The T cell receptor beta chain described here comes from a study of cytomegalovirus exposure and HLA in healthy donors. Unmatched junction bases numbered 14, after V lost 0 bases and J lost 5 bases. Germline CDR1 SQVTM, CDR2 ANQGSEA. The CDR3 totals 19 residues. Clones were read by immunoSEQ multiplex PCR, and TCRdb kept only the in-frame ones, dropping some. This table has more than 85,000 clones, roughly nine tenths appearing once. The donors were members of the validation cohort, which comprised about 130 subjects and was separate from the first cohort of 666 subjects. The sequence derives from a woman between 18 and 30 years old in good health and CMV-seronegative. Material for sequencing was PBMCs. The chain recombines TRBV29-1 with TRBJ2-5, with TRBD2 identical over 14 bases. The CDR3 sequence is CSVEDGGLAGGGVGETQYF. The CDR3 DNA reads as TGCAGCGTTGAAGATGGCGGACTAGCGGGAGGCGGAGTCGGGGAGACCCAGTACTTC.